This T cell receptor (beta chain) was captured in a study of blood T cell repertoires in COVID-19. The repertoire was sequenced with immunoSEQ multiplex PCR; TCRdb's copy has only in-frame clones and lacks some. Among 5,700 or so clones listed, roughly 80% were seen once. The V end was cut by 10 bases, the J end by 0 bases, with 10 bases between. CDR1 is MRHNA, CDR2 SNTAGT, per germline. The CDR3 is 12 residues long. The chain carries TRBV6-4 and TRBJ2-7; a possible D gene is TRBD1 (6 bases). Input material: peripheral blood. This receptor was obtained from a human donor with active COVID-19. The donor label of this sample is uncertain. The DNA for the CDR3 is TGTGCCAATAGGACAGACTCCTACGAGCAGTACTTC. Translated: CANRTDSYEQYF.